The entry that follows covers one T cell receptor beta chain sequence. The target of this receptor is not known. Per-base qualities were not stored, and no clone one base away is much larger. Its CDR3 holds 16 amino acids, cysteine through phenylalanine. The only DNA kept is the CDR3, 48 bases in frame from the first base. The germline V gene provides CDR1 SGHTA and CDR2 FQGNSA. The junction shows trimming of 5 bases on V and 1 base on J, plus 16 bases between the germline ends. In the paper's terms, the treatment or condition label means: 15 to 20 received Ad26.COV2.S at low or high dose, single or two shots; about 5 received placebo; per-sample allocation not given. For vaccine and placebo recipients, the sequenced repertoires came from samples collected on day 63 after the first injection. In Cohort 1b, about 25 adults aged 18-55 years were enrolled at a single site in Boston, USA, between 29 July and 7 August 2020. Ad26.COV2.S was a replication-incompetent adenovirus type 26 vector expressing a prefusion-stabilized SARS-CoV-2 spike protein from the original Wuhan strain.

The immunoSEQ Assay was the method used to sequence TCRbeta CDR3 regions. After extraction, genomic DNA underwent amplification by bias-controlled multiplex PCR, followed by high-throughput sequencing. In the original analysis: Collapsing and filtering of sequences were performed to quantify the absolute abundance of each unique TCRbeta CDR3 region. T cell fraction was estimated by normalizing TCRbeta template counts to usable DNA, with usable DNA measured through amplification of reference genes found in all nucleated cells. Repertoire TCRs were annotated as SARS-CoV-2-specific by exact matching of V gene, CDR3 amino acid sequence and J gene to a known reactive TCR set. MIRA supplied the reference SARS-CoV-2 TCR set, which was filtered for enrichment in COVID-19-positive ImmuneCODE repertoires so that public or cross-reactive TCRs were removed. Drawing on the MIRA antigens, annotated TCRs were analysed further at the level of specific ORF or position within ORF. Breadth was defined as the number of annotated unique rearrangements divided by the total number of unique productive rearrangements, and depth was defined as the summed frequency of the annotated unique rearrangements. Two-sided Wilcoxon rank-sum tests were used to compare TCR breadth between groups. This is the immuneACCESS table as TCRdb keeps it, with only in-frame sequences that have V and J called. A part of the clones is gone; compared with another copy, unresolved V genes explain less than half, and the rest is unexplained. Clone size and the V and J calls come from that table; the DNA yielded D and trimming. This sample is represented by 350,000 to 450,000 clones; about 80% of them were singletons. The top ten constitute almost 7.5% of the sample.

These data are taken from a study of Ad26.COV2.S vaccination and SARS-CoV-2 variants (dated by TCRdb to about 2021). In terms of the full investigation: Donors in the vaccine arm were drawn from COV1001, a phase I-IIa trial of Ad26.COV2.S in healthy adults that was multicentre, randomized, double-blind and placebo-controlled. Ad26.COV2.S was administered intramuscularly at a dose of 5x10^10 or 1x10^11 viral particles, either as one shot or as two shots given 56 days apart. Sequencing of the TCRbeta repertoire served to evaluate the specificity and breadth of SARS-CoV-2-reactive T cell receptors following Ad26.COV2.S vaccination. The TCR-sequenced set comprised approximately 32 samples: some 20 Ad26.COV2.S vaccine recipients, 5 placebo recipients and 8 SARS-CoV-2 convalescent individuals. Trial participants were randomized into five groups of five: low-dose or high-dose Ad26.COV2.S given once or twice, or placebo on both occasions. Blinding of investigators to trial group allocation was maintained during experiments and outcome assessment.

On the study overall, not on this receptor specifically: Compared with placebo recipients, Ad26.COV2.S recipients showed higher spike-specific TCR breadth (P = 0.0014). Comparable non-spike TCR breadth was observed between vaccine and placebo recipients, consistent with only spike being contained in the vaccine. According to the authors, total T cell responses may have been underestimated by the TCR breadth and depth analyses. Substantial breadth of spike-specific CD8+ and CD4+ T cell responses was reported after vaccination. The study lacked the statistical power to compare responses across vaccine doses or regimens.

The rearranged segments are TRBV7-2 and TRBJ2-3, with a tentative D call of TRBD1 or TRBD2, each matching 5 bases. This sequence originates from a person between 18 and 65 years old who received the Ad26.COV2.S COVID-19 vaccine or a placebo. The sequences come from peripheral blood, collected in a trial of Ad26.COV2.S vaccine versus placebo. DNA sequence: TGTGCCAGCAGCCGGAGGTGGGACCAGGGCACAGATACGCAGTATTTT. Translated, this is CASSRRWDQGTDTQYF.